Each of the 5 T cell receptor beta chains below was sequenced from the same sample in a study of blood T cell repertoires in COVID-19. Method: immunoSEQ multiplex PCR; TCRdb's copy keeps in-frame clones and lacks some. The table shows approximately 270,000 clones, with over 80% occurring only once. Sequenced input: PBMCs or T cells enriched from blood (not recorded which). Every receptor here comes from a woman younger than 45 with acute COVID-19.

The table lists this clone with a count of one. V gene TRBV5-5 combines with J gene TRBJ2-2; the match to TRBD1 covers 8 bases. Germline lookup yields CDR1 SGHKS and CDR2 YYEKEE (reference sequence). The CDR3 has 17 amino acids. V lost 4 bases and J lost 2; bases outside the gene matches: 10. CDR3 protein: CASSTQGGITNTGELFF. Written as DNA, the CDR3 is TGTGCCAGCAGCACACAGGGGGGAATCACAAACACCGGGGAGCTGTTTTTT. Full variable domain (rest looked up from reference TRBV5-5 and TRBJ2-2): DAGVTQSPTHLIKTRGQQVTLRCSPISGHKSVSWYQQVLGQGPQFIFQYYEKEERGRGNFPDRFSARQFPNYSSELNVNALLLGDSALYLCASSTQGGITNTGELFFGEGSRLTVL.

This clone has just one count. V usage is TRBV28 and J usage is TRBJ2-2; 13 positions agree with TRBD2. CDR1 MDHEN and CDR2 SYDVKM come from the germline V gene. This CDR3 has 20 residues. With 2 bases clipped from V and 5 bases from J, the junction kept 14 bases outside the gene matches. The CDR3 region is CASSLVRLAGGRESTGELFF. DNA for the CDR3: TGTGCCAGCAGTTTAGTTAGACTAGCGGGAGGTAGGGAATCGACCGGGGAGCTGTTTTTT.

Written as DNA, the CDR3 is TGTGCCAGCAGCTCGCCATTGTCCGGGACAACCTACAATGAGCAGTTCTTC. It yields the protein CASSSPLSGTTYNEQFF. This chain connects TRBV7-3 to TRBJ2-1; perhaps TRBD1 as D (6 bases). With 4 bases removed from V and 2 bases from J, the gap between germline ends came to 18 bases. Per the germline V gene, CDR1 is SGHTA and CDR2 is FQGTGA. CDR3 length equals 17 residues.

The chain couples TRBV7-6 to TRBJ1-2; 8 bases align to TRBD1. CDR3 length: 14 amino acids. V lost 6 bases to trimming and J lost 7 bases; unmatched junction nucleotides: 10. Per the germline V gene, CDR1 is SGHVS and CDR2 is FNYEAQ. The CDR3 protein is CASRYQGASSGYTF. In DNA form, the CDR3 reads TGTGCCAGCAGGTACCAGGGGGCTTCGTCTGGCTACACCTTC. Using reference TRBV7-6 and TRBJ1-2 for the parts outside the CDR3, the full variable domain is GAGVSQSPRYKVTKRGQDVALRCDPISGHVSLYWYRQALGQGPEFLTYFNYEAQQDKSGLPNDRFSAERPEGSISTLTIQRTEQRDSAMYRCASRYQGASSGYTFGSGTRLTVV.

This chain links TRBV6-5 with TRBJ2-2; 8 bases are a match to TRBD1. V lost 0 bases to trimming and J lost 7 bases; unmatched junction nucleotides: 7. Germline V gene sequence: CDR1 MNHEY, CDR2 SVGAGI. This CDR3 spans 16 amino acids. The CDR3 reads CASSYSWTGFGGELFF. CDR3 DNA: TGTGCCAGCAGTTACTCGTGGACAGGGTTTGGCGGGGAGCTGTTTTTT.